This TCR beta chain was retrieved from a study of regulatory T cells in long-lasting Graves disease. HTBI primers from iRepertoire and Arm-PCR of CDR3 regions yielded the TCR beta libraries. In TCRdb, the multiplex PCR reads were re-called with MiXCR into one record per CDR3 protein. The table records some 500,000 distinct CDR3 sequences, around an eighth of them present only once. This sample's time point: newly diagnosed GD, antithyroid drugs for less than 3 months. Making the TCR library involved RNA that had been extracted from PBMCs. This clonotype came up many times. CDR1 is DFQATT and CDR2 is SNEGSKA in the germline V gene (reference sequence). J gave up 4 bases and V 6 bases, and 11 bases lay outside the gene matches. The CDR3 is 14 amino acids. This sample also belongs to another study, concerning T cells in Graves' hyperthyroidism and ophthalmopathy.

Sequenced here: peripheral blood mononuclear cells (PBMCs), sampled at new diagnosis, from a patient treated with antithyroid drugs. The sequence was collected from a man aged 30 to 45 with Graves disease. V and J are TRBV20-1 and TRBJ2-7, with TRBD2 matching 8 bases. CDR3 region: CSAGSGKGKYEQYF. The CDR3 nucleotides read TGCAGTGCCGGTAGCGGGAAGGGGAAATACGAGCAGTACTTC.